This T cell receptor (beta chain) was sequenced during a study of early T cells in non-severe SARS-CoV-2 infection. About the study: Bulk RNA taken from unsorted whole blood was sequenced, leaving chains unpaired.

The germline V gene encodes CDR1 KGHDR and CDR2 SFDVKD. V was trimmed by 7 bases and J by 4 bases, leaving 10 bases between them. The CDR3 contains 14 residues. Attachment of unique molecular identifiers was made to individual cDNA molecules. In TCRdb, the 5' RACE reads were re-called with MiXCR into one record per CDR3 protein. In the table there are about 50,000 distinct CDR3 sequences, under 7% of which are singletons. Many counts were recorded for this clonotype. The sequence came from an adult who was a healthcare worker with PCR-confirmed SARS-CoV-2 infection or an uninfected control (not recorded which). This chain links TRBV24-1 with TRBJ2-6; D gene unclear. The source was whole blood, collected at baseline. This chain's CDR3 is CATSAPTGANVLTF. The CDR3 DNA reads TGTGCCACCAGCGCTCCTACGGGGGCCAACGTCCTGACTTTC.